Following are 27 T cell receptor beta chains from one sample sequenced in a study of T cells after yellow fever vaccination. MiXCR was run by TCRdb on the 5' RACE reads, yielding one entry per CDR3 protein. The sample holds about 210,000 distinct CDR3 sequences, about 3% seen once. The sample consisted of CD4+ T cells sorted from PBMCs, taken 10 days after the yellow fever booster vaccination. All receptors derive from a man aged 18 to 30 who received the YFV17D yellow fever vaccine.

This clonotype was recorded at least ten times. This chain uses TRBV5-1 with TRBJ2-7, with TRBD2 matching 8 bases. CDR1 and CDR2 (germline): SGHRS, YFSETQ. V was pared by 3 bases and J by 2 bases, with 4 bases of the junction left unmatched. This CDR3 is 14 amino acids long. CDR3 sequence: CASSYAGGTYEQYF. The CDR3 DNA reads as TGCGCCAGCAGCTATGCGGGGGGCACCTACGAGCAGTACTTC.

This clonotype showed up just a few times. This chain joins TRBV21-1 and TRBJ2-7; the table's TRBD1 call for D was not verified on the DNA. TRBV21-1 is annotated as a pseudogene. The CDR3 covers 20 residues. The CDR3 nucleotides are TGTGCCAGCAGCAAAGATCGGGGCGGACTGACCTCTCGTAACTCCTACGAGCAGTACGTC. Amino acids: CASSKDRGGLTSRNSYEQYV.

Many counts were recorded for this clonotype. The genes are TRBV6-2 or TRBV6-3 and TRBJ2-3, with TRBD2 matching 11 bases. The V segment lost 6 bases and the J segment 1 base; nucleotides outside the gene matches: 6. There are 16 residues in the CDR3. Germline assignment: CDR1 MNHEY and CDR2 SVGEGT. CDR3: CASSRPSGGRTDTQYF. In DNA form, the CDR3 reads TGTGCCAGCAGCCGCCCTAGCGGGGGGCGCACAGATACGCAGTATTTT.

This clonotype has only a few counts. The genes are TRBV2 and TRBJ2-5; D call uncertain. The CDR3 spans 10 residues. Germline V lookup: CDR1 SNHLY, CDR2 FYNNEI. The V end lost 0 bases, the J end lost 11 bases, and 4 bases lay between the germline ends. The CDR3 bases are TGTGCCAGCAGTGAAGCCCAACAGTACTTC. Protein: CASSEAQQYF.

This clonotype has ten or more counts. The rearrangement links TRBV4-3 to TRBJ1-3, with D unclear. CDR1 is LGHNA and CDR2 is YSLEER in the germline V gene. CDR3 length: 15 residues. Between the trimmed V and J ends, which lost 6 bases and 0 bases, there was a span of 12 bases. The chain's CDR3 is CASRIQASSGNTIYF. The CDR3 DNA is TGCGCCAGCAGGATCCAGGCAAGCTCTGGAAACACCATATATTTT.

At least ten counts were recorded for this clonotype. This sequence joins TRBV20-1 and TRBJ2-5; 9 bases agree with TRBD2. The germline CDR1 and CDR2 sequences are DFQATT and SNEGSKA (reference sequence). The CDR3 contains 19 residues. Trimming removed 3 bases from V and 3 bases from J; junction bases left unmatched: 20. CDR3 residues: CSASPLFRAGGIKKETQYF. For the CDR3, the DNA is TGCAGTGCTAGTCCCTTATTCCGAGCGGGGGGTATAAAAAAAGAGACCCAGTACTTC.

This clonotype was detected only a few times. The rearrangement uses TRBV12-3 or TRBV12-4 and TRBJ2-2; TRBD1 matches at 8 bases. The CDR3 contains 15 residues. Unmatched junction bases numbered 7, after V lost 6 bases and J lost 4 bases. The CDR3 coding sequence is TGTGCCAGCAGGCGAACAGGGGGAGGCACCGGGGAGCTGTTTTTT. Translating gives CASRRTGGGTGELFF.

A few counts support this clonotype. The chain carries TRBV5-5 and TRBJ2-2, with a possible D match to TRBD2 (6 bases). Germline CDR1 reads SGHKS; CDR2 reads YYEKEE (reference sequence). The CDR3 spans 15 residues. The germline V and J ends were trimmed by 2 bases and 6 bases, with 14 bases remaining between them. The CDR3 region is CASSLIPGVAGELFF. In DNA, the CDR3 is TGTGCCAGCAGCTTAATCCCGGGGGTGGCCGGGGAGCTGTTTTTT.

The chain joins TRBV9 to TRBJ2-6; D is possibly TRBD1 (5 bases). Germline V gives CDR1 SGDLS, CDR2 YYNGEE. The CDR3 contains 17 residues. V gave up 0 bases and J gave up 0 bases, with 10 bases separating them. In DNA form, the CDR3 reads TGTGCCAGCAGCGTAGCCATCGACAGCTCTGGGGCCAACGTCCTGACTTTC. Protein: CASSVAIDSSGANVLTF.

This clonotype was recorded many times. The rearrangement uses TRBV5-6 and TRBJ2-5; possible D gene TRBD1, 6 bases. In germline, CDR1 is SGHDT, CDR2 YYEEEE. The CDR3 length is 14 residues. Trimming shortened V by 3 bases and J by 5 bases, and 14 bases separated the two germline ends. As DNA, the CDR3 is TGTGCCAGCAGCTCGTTGACAGGCGGCGAGACCCAGTACTTC. Its protein is CASSSLTGGETQYF.

This clonotype was seen a handful of times. Mismatch with germline at one junction end may stem from a read error. J is TRBJ1-1 and V is TRBV6-2 or TRBV6-3; D gene unclear. The CDR3 runs 16 residues. Per the germline V gene, CDR1 is MNHEY and CDR2 is SVGEGT. CDR3 sequence reads: CASSSVVFRTNAEAFF. In DNA, the CDR3 is TGTGCCAGCAGTTCAGTCGTGTTTCGGACGAACGCTGAAGCTTTCTTT.

The chain links TRBV5-4 to TRBJ1-1, with a weak D call TRBD1 (5 bases). Germline V lookup: CDR1 SGHNT, CDR2 YYREEE (reference sequence). The CDR3 sequence is 15 residues long. The germline V and J ends were trimmed by 4 bases and 1 base, with 14 bases remaining between them. CDR3 sequence reads: CASSPWGGGNTEAFF. The CDR3 nucleotides read TGTGCCAGCAGCCCATGGGGCGGGGGGAACACTGAAGCTTTCTTT.

There are many counts of this clonotype. J is TRBJ2-2 and V is TRBV5-1, with 9 bases matching TRBD2. The germline V gene encodes CDR1 SGHRS and CDR2 YFSETQ. The CDR3 extends over 16 amino acids. With 0 bases clipped from V and 1 base from J, the junction kept 1 base outside the gene matches. CDR3 in amino acids: CASSLATSGNTGELFF. CDR3 DNA: TGCGCCAGCAGCTTGGCGACTAGCGGGAACACCGGGGAGCTGTTTTTT.

The chain uses TRBV9 and TRBJ2-1; D unresolved. Germline values: CDR1 SGDLS, CDR2 YYNGEE. The CDR3 is made up of 15 amino acids. Deletions cut 3 bases from V and 1 base from J, with 11 bases between. The CDR3 is CASSAQVGSYNEQFF. CDR3 nucleotides: TGTGCCAGCAGCGCCCAGGTTGGGTCCTACAATGAGCAGTTCTTC.

In its sample, this clonotype was seen many times. The V call is TRBV12-3 or TRBV12-4, the J call TRBJ1-3; unclear D gene. Trimming took off 2 bases at V and 0 bases at J, with 14 bases between the two ends. This CDR3 is 17 amino acids long. The CDR3 region is CASSLKVLGISGNTIYF. CDR3 bases: TGTGCCAGCAGTTTAAAGGTCCTCGGGATCTCTGGAAACACCATATATTTT.

This clonotype came up a few times. J is TRBJ2-7 and V is TRBV7-2, with D perhaps TRBD2 (6 bases). The germline V gene has CDR1 SGHTA and CDR2 FQGNSA. This CDR3 is 13 amino acids long. The V and J ends lost 6 bases and 5 bases respectively, with 14 bases between them. The CDR3 here is CASSWGETDEQYF. The CDR3 DNA sequence: TGTGCCAGCAGTTGGGGGGAGACCGACGAGCAGTACTTC.

This clonotype has at least ten counts. The rearrangement uses TRBV7-2 and TRBJ1-1; the D gene is possibly TRBD1 (5 bases). CDR3 size: 16 residues. CDR1 and CDR2 from the germline V gene are SGHTA and FQGNSA. V lost 1 base, J lost 0 bases, and 12 bases lay in between. The CDR3 region is CASSLVQGPLNTEAFF. CDR3 DNA sequence: TGTGCCAGCAGCTTAGTTCAGGGACCTTTGAACACTGAAGCTTTCTTT.

This chain uses TRBV2 with TRBJ2-5, with D unclear. Deletions cut 4 bases from V and 6 bases from J, with 18 bases between. Germline V CDR1 and CDR2: SNHLY, FYNNEI. The CDR3 is 15 residues long. The CDR3: CASSVYGLTPKTQYF. The DNA of the CDR3 is TGTGCCAGCAGTGTTTATGGTCTCACCCCGAAGACCCAGTACTTC.

This clonotype was seen repeatedly, ten times or more. V gene TRBV3-1 combines with J gene TRBJ1-2, with a possible D match to TRBD1 (5 bases). The V end was cut by 5 bases, the J end by 2 bases, with 12 bases between. The CDR3 contains 14 residues. CDR1 and CDR2 from the germline V gene are LGHDT and YNNKEL (reference sequence). CDR3 nucleotide sequence: TGTGCCAGCAGCATCAGGGCCTCAAACTATGGCTACACCTTC. As protein: CASSIRASNYGYTF.

In its sample, this clonotype was seen many times. The chain carries TRBV3-1 and TRBJ2-5, with 8 positions matching TRBD2. The CDR3 runs 15 residues. Looked up from germline, CDR1 is LGHDT and CDR2 is YNNKEL (reference sequence). Trimming at V came to 2 bases and at J to 4 bases, leaving 6 bases not matched to a gene. The CDR3 nucleotides read TGTGCCAGCAGCCAACCGGGGGGGCCCACAGAGACCCAGTACTTC. Residues: CASSQPGGPTETQYF.

This clonotype has at least ten counts. The V and J genes are TRBV12-3 or TRBV12-4 and TRBJ2-1; no clear D. CDR3 size: 11 residues. V was cut by 6 bases and J by 15 bases, with 15 bases left in between. CDR3 sequence reads: CASRDLAGLFF. CDR3 bases: TGTGCCAGCAGGGACCTGGCTGGGCTGTTCTTC.

Comments on this clonotype: With a much larger clone just one base away, this may be a read error. The V call is TRBV7-6, the J call TRBJ1-5, with D maybe TRBD1 (5 bases). The CDR3 runs to 14 residues. In germline, CDR1 is SGHVS, CDR2 FNYEAQ. The CDR3 reads CASSPSRGNQPQQF. The CDR3 bases are TGTGCCAGCAGCCCATCGAGGGGCAATCAGCCCCAGCAGTTT.

This clonotype was picked up many times. The chain carries TRBV28 and TRBJ1-2; no firm D call. Trimming removed 4 bases from V and 5 bases from J, with 11 bases in between. This CDR3 is 13 amino acids long. CDR1 is MDHEN, CDR2 SYDVKM, per germline. CDR3 coding DNA: TGTGCCAGCAGTTGGACGGCACCTTATGGCTACACCTTC. This sequence encodes CASSWTAPYGYTF.

The V call is TRBV9, the J call TRBJ2-3; D possibly corresponds to TRBD1 (5 bases). This CDR3 region has 15 residues. The ends were cut back, 0 bases at V and 4 bases at J, with 12 bases in the middle. Germline values: CDR1 SGDLS, CDR2 YYNGEE. The CDR3 DNA is TGTGCCAGCAGCGTAGAGGGGATATTAGCAGATACGCAGTATTTT. This sequence encodes CASSVEGILADTQYF.

At least ten counts were recorded for this clonotype. The CDR3 region has the DNA TGTGCCAGCAGCTTGCGGGTGGGGGCCATCGACAATGAGCAGTTCTTC. This gives the protein CASSLRVGAIDNEQFF. The chain couples TRBV7-6 to TRBJ2-1; TRBD1 is a possible D gene (6 bases). In germline, CDR1 is SGHVS, CDR2 FNYEAQ. The CDR3 runs to 16 residues. V shed 3 bases and J shed 5 bases, with 17 bases lying between them.

This clonotype was picked up many times. The chain joins TRBV28 to TRBJ2-1; D gene ambiguous. The germline V gene encodes CDR1 MDHEN and CDR2 SYDVKM. The CDR3 has 13 residues. V lost 1 base, J lost 7 bases, and 8 bases lay in between. CDR3 residues: CASSLYKPNEQFF. The CDR3 nucleotides read TGTGCCAGCAGTTTATACAAACCTAATGAGCAGTTCTTC.

This clonotype was observed at least ten times. This chain joins TRBV3-1 and TRBJ1-3; D possibly corresponds to TRBD1 (5 bases). The CDR3 length is 12 residues. Looked up from germline, CDR1 is LGHDT and CDR2 is YNNKEL (reference sequence). Trimming pared 3 bases from V and 6 bases from J, leaving 6 bases between. The CDR3 DNA reads TGTGCCAGCAGCCAGGGGGAAAACACCATATATTTT. Its protein is CASSQGENTIYF.